The next 18 T cell receptor beta chains were all read from a single sample in a study of blood T cell repertoires in COVID-19. The data were produced by immunoSEQ multiplex PCR, yet TCRdb's version contains in-frame clones alone and is incomplete. This table holds 220,000 or so clones, 70% to 90% found once. The sequencing input was peripheral blood. These receptors all stem from a man aged 45-65 years who had recovered from COVID-19.

The rearrangement links TRBV5-6 to TRBJ1-1; the D is unclear. Trimming pared 3 bases from V and 5 bases from J, leaving 14 bases between. Germline CDR1 SGHDT, CDR2 YYEEEE. This CDR3 is 14 amino acids long. The CDR3 DNA reads as TGTGCCAGCAGCTCCTTGCAGGTTACAACTGAAGCTTTCTTT. This gives the protein CASSSLQVTTEAFF.

This rearrangement joins TRBV3-1 (or the pseudogene TRBV3-2) to TRBJ1-1; 10 bases are shared with TRBD1. V was pared by 4 bases and J by 3 bases, with 5 bases of the junction left unmatched. In germline, CDR1 is LGHDT, CDR2 YNNKEL (reference sequence). This CDR3 spans 15 amino acids. The CDR3 DNA follows: TGTGCCAGCAGCCCCACAGGACAGGGGGACACTGAAGCTTTCTTT. Amino acid sequence: CASSPTGQGDTEAFF.

This chain connects TRBV9 to TRBJ2-2; no definite D call. The CDR3 runs 12 residues. Per germline, CDR1 SGDLS and CDR2 YYNGEE. The V gene lost 3 bases and the J gene lost 5 bases, with 5 bases spanning the gap. CDR3: CASSGATGELFF. The DNA for the CDR3 is TGTGCCAGCAGCGGGGCGACCGGGGAGCTGTTTTTT.

The CDR3 protein is CASSLTAGTSLYEQYF. CDR3 DNA sequence: TGTGCCAGCAGCCTTACCGCCGGGACTAGTCTCTACGAGCAGTACTTC. The gene calls are TRBV27 and TRBJ2-7, with 8 bases aligning to TRBD2. Trimming took 6 bases from V and 3 from J; bases not matched to a gene: 13. This CDR3 has 16 residues. The germline V gene encodes CDR1 MNHEY and CDR2 SMNVEV (reference sequence).

The J gene is TRBJ1-5, the V gene TRBV23-1; unclear D gene. TRBV23-1 is known as an ORF, though its function is uncertain. V gave up 8 bases and J gave up 2 bases, with 10 bases separating them. The CDR3 extends over 13 amino acids. The CDR3 coding sequence is TGCGCCAGCCCTTGCGGGGGCAATCAGCCCCAGCATTTT. Amino acid sequence: CASPCGGNQPQHF.

This chain links TRBV9 with TRBJ2-3; D is perhaps TRBD1 (5 bases). The length of the CDR3 is 15 residues. The germline gives CDR1 SGDLS, CDR2 YYNGEE. The V end lost 0 bases, the J end lost 1 base, and 9 bases lay between the germline ends. This chain's CDR3 is CASSVDRPGTDTQYF. CDR3 sequence (DNA): TGTGCCAGCAGCGTAGACAGGCCGGGCACAGATACGCAGTATTTT.

CDR3 residues: CASSFQGVSTEAFF. The CDR3 nucleotides read TGTGCCAGCAGCTTTCAGGGGGTAAGCACTGAAGCTTTCTTT. J is TRBJ1-1 and V is TRBV7-8, with 7 nucleotides matching TRBD1. The CDR3 is made up of 14 amino acids. Germline lookup yields CDR1 SGHVS and CDR2 FQNEAQ. J lost 4 bases, V lost 3 bases, and 5 bases had no gene match.

The V call is TRBV7-2, the J call TRBJ2-1; 11 nucleotides agree with TRBD2. V gave up 4 bases and J gave up 10 bases; unmatched junction bases: 9. The CDR3 covers 15 residues. Germline loops: CDR1 SGHTA, CDR2 FQGNSA. The CDR3 here is CASSSYTSGSREQFF. The CDR3 DNA sequence: TGTGCCAGCAGCTCATATACTAGCGGGAGTCGCGAGCAGTTCTTC. Filled out from reference TRBV7-2 and TRBJ2-1, the complete variable domain reads GAGVSQSPSNKVTEKGKDVELRCDPISGHTALYWYRQSLGQGLEFLIYFQGNSAPDKSGLPSDRFSAERTGGSVSTLTIQRTQQEDSAVYLCASSSYTSGSREQFFGPGTRLTVL.

CDR3 loop: CASSVSSGSYEQYF. The DNA for the CDR3 is TGTGCCAGCAGCGTCTCTAGCGGGAGCTACGAGCAGTACTTC. The chain couples TRBV13 to TRBJ2-7; 10 positions match TRBD2. The CDR3 is 14 amino acids. Germline-derived CDR1 and CDR2 are PRHDT and FYEKMQ (reference sequence). V dropped 5 bases and J dropped 3; count of bases not matched to a gene: 4.

This sequence joins TRBV9 and TRBJ2-5, with 7 bases fitting TRBD2. CDR1 is SGDLS and CDR2 is YYNGEE in the germline V gene. The CDR3 covers 15 residues. Trimming removed 3 bases from V and 7 bases from J; junction bases left unmatched: 12. The CDR3 coding sequence is TGTGCCAGCAGCGGCAACCAGCCTAGCGGTATGACCCAGTACTTC. Encoded protein: CASSGNQPSGMTQYF.

The sample holds one count of this clone. The V gene is TRBV9, the J gene TRBJ2-1; D possibly corresponds to TRBD2 (5 bases). The V end was cut by 2 bases, the J end by 0 bases, with 12 bases between. This CDR3 comprises 16 residues. Germline CDR1 SGDLS, CDR2 YYNGEE. CDR3 nucleotides: TGTGCCAGCAGCGTCGAGCGGACGGGCTCCTACAATGAGCAGTTCTTC. Protein product: CASSVERTGSYNEQFF. The full variable domain, in which reference TRBV9 and TRBJ2-1 provide the parts outside the CDR3, is DSGVTQTPKHLITATGQRVTLRCSPRSGDLSVYWYQQSLDQGLQFLIQYYNGEERAKGNILERFSAQQFPDLHSELNLSSLELGDSALYFCASSVERTGSYNEQFFGPGTRLTVL.

This clone has only one observation. J is TRBJ2-7 and V is TRBV5-1, with a weak D call TRBD1 (6 bases). The V gene's germline CDR1 is SGHRS and CDR2 YFSETQ. The CDR3 is made up of 15 amino acids. The ends were cut back, 4 bases at V and 2 bases at J, with 16 bases in the middle. In nucleotides, the CDR3 is TGCGCCAGCAGCCCCTATGGACAGTTAGCCTACGAGCAGTACTTC. Translating gives CASSPYGQLAYEQYF.

The chain is built from TRBV10-3 and TRBJ2-1; possibly TRBD1 for D (8 bases). Germline CDR1 reads ENHRY; CDR2 reads SYGVKD. The CDR3 is 14 amino acids. Deletions cut 5 bases from V and 6 bases from J, with 14 bases between. CDR3 coding DNA: TGTGCCATCAGTTTACAGGGGGGGTTCAATGAGCAGTTCTTC. Amino acids: CAISLQGGFNEQFF.

The chain carries TRBV30 and TRBJ2-1; 9 nucleotides match TRBD2. CDR1 is GTSNPN, CDR2 SVGIG, per germline (reference sequence). Trimming cost V 2 bases and J 4 bases; bases outside gene matches: 18. The CDR3 covers 19 residues. CDR3 DNA sequence: TGTGCCTGGAGTCGTGAGAAGGCGGGAGGGCCTTTTGTATACAATGAGCAGTTCTTC. It translates to CAWSREKAGGPFVYNEQFF.

This sequence joins TRBV9 and TRBJ2-2; D is possibly TRBD2 (5 bases). The length of the CDR3 is 14 residues. Trimming left V 3 bases short and J 6 bases short, with 12 bases between. Germline V gene data show CDR1 as SGDLS and CDR2 as YYNGEE. The CDR3 is CASSGRTGPGELFF. Written as DNA, the CDR3 is TGTGCCAGCAGCGGACGGACTGGCCCCGGGGAGCTGTTTTTT.

The chain couples TRBV18 to TRBJ2-7, with 8 bases that match TRBD1. Germline-derived CDR1 and CDR2 are KGHSH and LQKENI. The CDR3 totals 12 residues. The ends lost 4 bases at V and 4 bases at J; junction bases unmatched: 0. The CDR3 protein is CASSRQGYEQYF. The CDR3 DNA sequence: TGTGCCAGCTCACGACAGGGGTACGAGCAGTACTTC.

This clone was detected a few times. V gene TRBV6-2 or TRBV6-3 combines with J gene TRBJ2-3; TRBD2 aligns across 8 bases. This CDR3 has 15 residues. Germline V gene sequence: CDR1 MNHEY, CDR2 SVGEGT. V shed 5 bases, J shed 5 bases, and the junction held 9 bases outside the gene matches. CDR3 protein: CASSDVGLGGDTQYF. In DNA form, the CDR3 reads TGTGCCAGCAGTGATGTGGGACTAGGAGGAGATACGCAGTATTTT.

Concerning this clone: Other DNA sequences from this sample encode an identical CDR3 as well. V gene TRBV5-1 combines with J gene TRBJ1-1; TRBD1 matches at 7 bases. Germline trimming cut 0 bases from V and 1 base from J; bases unmatched to any gene: 3. From germline, CDR1 is SGHRS and CDR2 YFSETQ. CDR3 length equals 15 residues. The chain's CDR3 is CASSLGQGANTEAFF. Here the CDR3 DNA reads TGCGCCAGCAGCTTGGGACAGGGAGCGAACACTGAAGCTTTCTTT.